This TCR beta chain was recovered during a study of CD8 T cells in Susac syndrome. TCR beta was sequenced from blood CD8+ and CD4+ T cells. The controls were healthy donors who were matched for age and sex. Purification of the CD8+ and CD4+ T cells relied on negative isolation, and TEMRA cells underwent FACS enrichment. The CDR3 totals 15 residues. With 1 base removed from V and 9 bases from J, the gap between germline ends came to 16 bases. Germline V gene sequence: CDR1 SGHAT, CDR2 FQNNGV. cDNA came from about 0.5 to 1 ug RNA primed by random hexamers. immunoSEQ multiplex PCR amplified TCR beta CDR3 across 54 Vbeta, 13 Jbeta. A single record per CDR3 protein comes from TCRdb applying MiXCR to the immunoSEQ multiplex PCR reads. Of about 160,000 distinct CDR3 sequences listed, 93% are singletons.

The chain recombines TRBV11-2 with TRBJ2-1; maybe TRBD1 (5 bases). What was sequenced was CD4+ T cells from PBMCs. The origin of this receptor is a human donor in good health. CDR3 DNA sequence: TGTGCCAGCAGCTTAGCAGGAACAACCCAGGGTGAGCAGTTCTTC. It codes for CASSLAGTTQGEQFF.